This is a list of T cell receptor beta chains from one sample in a study of blood T cell repertoires in COVID-19. The assay was immunoSEQ multiplex PCR, and TCRdb's table has in-frame clones only and misses some. Counted here are tens of thousands of clones, 60% to 85% occurring once; the ten biggest clones make up approximately 51%. The specimen sequenced was peripheral blood. The receptor source for this set is a human donor in a cohort sampled during active COVID-19. Both conserved end residues are part of each CDR3. Fields, in order: CDR3 protein, J gene, clone size, V gene. For some rows the clone size is stated as once, few or many, or as a class when expanded; others skip it.

CASSQDRSSNQPQHF,TRBJ1-5,.,TRBV3-1/TRBV3-2
CASSPAGAPAYEQYF,TRBJ2-7,.,TRBV7-8
CASSVAGTGSSEQYF,TRBJ2-7,.,TRBV7-3
CASSPSGSRGEQYF,TRBJ2-7,.,TRBV19
CASSQDATSVETQYF,TRBJ2-5,few,TRBV4-2
CASKLGTNYGYTF,TRBJ1-2,.,TRBV27
CASRRVASGSLSYNEQFF,TRBJ2-1,.,TRBV5-1
CASSAPQVLSYEQYF,TRBJ2-7,.,TRBV21-1
CASSPRVGDTGELFF,TRBJ2-2,.,TRBV4-2
CASSPGLAATYEQYF,TRBJ2-7,few,TRBV18
CASSVRAGYGYTF,TRBJ1-2,.,TRBV19
CASSFPPGKVVRDTQYF,TRBJ2-3,few,TRBV7-9
CAWKQWGQGEDTQYF,TRBJ2-3,.,TRBV30
CASSAGQGVLGTEAFF,TRBJ1-1,.,TRBV5-5
CAIAGGSRTGELFF,TRBJ2-2,once,TRBV28
CASRGYQETQYF,TRBJ2-5,.,TRBV12-2
CASSLVAGLLETQYF,TRBJ2-5,.,TRBV5-1
CASSLAFGQFF,TRBJ2-1,.,TRBV11-3
CASSYLRGNTEAFF,TRBJ1-1,few,TRBV6-5
CATQEREKTGELFF,TRBJ2-2,once,TRBV2
CASSVWGAGGTGELFF,TRBJ2-2,once,TRBV9
CASSFRLGTGGLGEKLFF,TRBJ1-4,.,TRBV28
CASSFPTGATEAFF,TRBJ1-1,few,TRBV7-2
CASSLMTSGGFNEQFF,TRBJ2-1,.,TRBV5-4
CASSQGTSISNTGELFF,TRBJ2-2,.,TRBV3-1/TRBV3-2
CASSNPSGGSDEQFF,TRBJ2-1,.,TRBV6-6
CASSLKRNEQYF,TRBJ2-7,few,TRBV7-2
CASSVVRERAFF,TRBJ1-1,.,TRBV28
CASSLWDFDREETQYF,TRBJ2-5,.,TRBV28
CASSLTSGAGELFF,TRBJ2-2,.,TRBV11-2
CASSIRDRGYTF,TRBJ1-2,once,TRBV19
CASSRGTSEEQFF,TRBJ2-1,.,TRBV18
CASSRTGAYNEQFF,TRBJ2-1,.,TRBV6-2/TRBV6-3
CASSSTGAVEQFF,TRBJ2-1,.,TRBV6-6
CASSQEGTSGSQYF,TRBJ2-7,.,TRBV3-1/TRBV3-2
CASSPGSHNSPLHF,TRBJ1-6,once,TRBV7-9
CAWSISSGAYEQYF,TRBJ2-7,.,TRBV30
CASSHYTGGLAGANVLTF,TRBJ2-6,few,TRBV4-2
CASREGAEAFF,TRBJ1-1,.,TRBV18
CSVGVPAGGSHEQYF,TRBJ2-7,.,TRBV29-1
CATSDSPSTGELFF,TRBJ2-2,.,TRBV24-1